The sequence of this TCR beta chain was determined in a study of T cell repertoires in cytomegalovirus infection (dated by TCRdb to between 2018 and 2021). Context from the whole study: Peptide stimulations targeted recently identified HLA-C-restricted CMV epitopes, whose presentation resists viral immunomodulation, together with well-studied HLA-B-restricted epitopes. Because public TCR beta signatures pointed to carriage of CMV infection together with the matching HLA type, the HLA type of each donor mattered for the analysis. The paper's findings and limits, for the study overall: Cumulative frequency of public TCR beta family members discriminated carriers of CMV infection plus the relevant HLA type in this cohort and an independent 352-donor cohort. The ex vivo response was dominated by HLA-C-restricted CMV-specific TCR beta clonotypes, which also provided the single most frequent clonotype in two of eight donors.

Cut back by 5 bases and 0 bases, the V and J ends lie 8 bases apart. From the cysteine up to the phenylalanine, the CDR3 has a length of 14 residues. Only CDR3 DNA is held: 42 bases, read in frame from base 1. Via the germline V gene, CDR1 is SGHAT and CDR2 FQNNGV. The sample's treatment or condition label is to be understood as: in vitro stimulation with specific CMV peptide epitopes to enrich CMV-specific T cells. TCRdb names Illumina HiSeq 1500 as the instrument used. TCRdb reanalyzed the raw reads on its own, using fastp at Q25 for trimming and MiXCR for clone calling, and kept in-frame beta chains. One record per CDR3 amino acid sequence lists the most common genes and DNA. The sample table records about 830,000 distinct CDR3 sequences; around a third of these occur just once. Together, the top ten hold about an eighth of the sample. This clonotype was observed a few times. What this receptor recognizes is not known. Base qualities are not recorded, but no much larger clone differs from it by a single base.

The sequence derives from a human donor in good health (CMV status not recorded). Some clones in this sample may be carry-over from other donors' samples. The sequence links TRBV11-2 to TRBJ2-1; no D gene call is confident. The sample was cultured CD8+ T cells from PBMCs, taken from culture after CMV antigen stimulation. The sequenced DNA is TGTGCCAGCAGCGCGAGAAGCTCCTACAATGAGCAGTTCTTC. It encodes CASSARSSYNEQFF.